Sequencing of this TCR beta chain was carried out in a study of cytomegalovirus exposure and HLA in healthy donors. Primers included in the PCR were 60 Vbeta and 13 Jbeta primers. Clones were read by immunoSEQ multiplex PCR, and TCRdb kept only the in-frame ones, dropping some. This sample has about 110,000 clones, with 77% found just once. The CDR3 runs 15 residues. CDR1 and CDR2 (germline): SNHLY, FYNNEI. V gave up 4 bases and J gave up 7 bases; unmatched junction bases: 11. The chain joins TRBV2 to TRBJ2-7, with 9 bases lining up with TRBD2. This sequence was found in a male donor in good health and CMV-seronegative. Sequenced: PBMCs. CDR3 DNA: TGTGCCAGCAGTGGAGGCAGCGGGGGGTGGCCTGAGCAGTACTTC. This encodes CASSGGSGGWPEQYF.